This T cell receptor (beta chain) derives from a study of cytomegalovirus exposure and HLA in healthy donors. On the study more broadly: Falling in the Caucasian-associated ancestry cluster were 80% to 85% of 398 genotyped donors. Study-level results: Certain indistinguishable V segments, among them TRBV6-2 and TRBV6-3, were excluded.

Comments on this clone: Antigen unknown.

CDR3 length: 14 residues. Germline trimming cut 4 bases from V and 4 bases from J; bases unmatched to any gene: 7. Germline V gives CDR1 MGHDK, CDR2 SYGVNS. 13 Jbeta primers and 60 Vbeta primers were used for the PCR. This table comes from immunoSEQ multiplex PCR, and its TCRdb copy is limited to in-frame clones, with some not included. The sample yields 100,000 to 130,000 clones, 65% to 85% seen once. Sequences were obtained from PBMCs. The sequence derives from a man aged 30 to 45 in good health and CMV-seronegative. The chain has TRBV25-1 and TRBJ2-7, with TRBD1 identical over 7 bases. CDR3 coding DNA: TGTGCCAGCAGTGGGCAGGGGGTGACTTACGAGCAGTACTTC. This sequence encodes CASSGQGVTYEQYF.